What follows are 14 T cell receptor beta chains derived from one specimen sequenced in a study of Graves' ophthalmopathy and Graves' hyperthyroidism. Transcripts of RNA were the source for amplifying TCR beta CDR3 regions. HTBI primers were employed in first-round RT-PCR, then a second-round multiplex PCR followed. From the multiplex PCR reads, TCRdb called clonotypes with MiXCR, one entry per CDR3 protein. The sample holds almost 400,000 distinct CDR3 sequences, around 17% seen once. Input material: peripheral blood. The source of these receptors is a woman aged 18 to 35 with Graves' ophthalmopathy.

Many counts were recorded for this clonotype. V is TRBV7-2 and J is TRBJ2-7; D unresolved. The CDR3 consists of 12 residues. Trimming removed 1 base from V and 6 bases from J, with 7 bases in between. Germline-derived CDR1 and CDR2 are SGHTA and FQGNSA. The CDR3 nucleotides read TGTGCCAGCAGCTTAGGGAATAGCGAGCAGTACTTC. Protein sequence: CASSLGNSEQYF. The whole variable domain, filled in from reference TRBV7-2 and TRBJ2-7, reads GAGVSQSPSNKVTEKGKDVELRCDPISGHTALYWYRQSLGQGLEFLIYFQGNSAPDKSGLPSDRFSAERTGGSVSTLTIQRTQQEDSAVYLCASSLGNSEQYFGPGTRLTVT.

This clonotype appeared a few times. The V gene is TRBV18, the J gene TRBJ2-2; D possibly corresponds to TRBD2 (6 bases). V was clipped by 2 bases and J by 7 bases, with 11 bases between them. CDR3 size: 14 residues. Per germline, CDR1 KGHSH and CDR2 LQKENI. The CDR3 reads CASSPTPAGGELFF. CDR3 DNA: TGTGCCAGCTCACCAACTCCAGCGGGCGGGGAGCTGTTTTTT.

This clonotype was recorded at least ten times. This chain links TRBV15 with TRBJ1-3; D possibly corresponds to TRBD1 (5 bases). Per the germline V gene, CDR1 is LNHNV and CDR2 is YYDKDF (reference sequence). The CDR3 totals 16 residues. Deletions cut 0 bases from V and 0 bases from J, with 9 bases between. The CDR3 coding sequence is TGTGCCACCAGCAGAGACGGGGCTCCCTCTGGAAACACCATATATTTT. Its protein is CATSRDGAPSGNTIYF.

This clonotype was observed a few times. The V and J genes are TRBV5-1 and TRBJ2-2; a weak D match, TRBD1 (8 bases). Between the trimmed V and J ends, which lost 0 bases and 4 bases, there was a span of 25 bases. Germline-derived CDR1 and CDR2 are SGHRS and YFSETQ. The CDR3 loop spans 20 amino acids. The CDR3 nucleotides are TGCGCCAGCAGCTTGGATCTCGGACAGGGAGGGTTAGAGGGCACCGGGGAGCTGTTTTTT. Protein: CASSLDLGQGGLEGTGELFF.

This clonotype was counted ten times or more. This rearrangement joins TRBV24-1 to TRBJ2-7; no clear D. This CDR3 contains 17 residues. Germline V gene sequence: CDR1 KGHDR, CDR2 SFDVKD. V was shortened by 0 bases and J by 3 bases, with 17 bases between the two germline ends. The CDR3 spells CATSDLPMGVSGYEQYF. DNA for the CDR3: TGTGCCACCAGTGATTTGCCCATGGGCGTGAGTGGCTACGAGCAGTACTTC.

This chain connects TRBV6-5 to TRBJ2-5, with 10 positions matching TRBD1. Germline values: CDR1 MNHEY, CDR2 SVGAGI. The trim removed 2 bases at V and 4 bases at J, leaving 1 base unmatched. The CDR3 is made up of 14 amino acids. The CDR3 protein is CASSYGTGAETQYF. The DNA for the CDR3 is TGTGCCAGCAGTTACGGGACAGGGGCAGAGACCCAGTACTTC.

The rearrangement links TRBV6-5 to TRBJ2-2; possible D gene TRBD2, 6 bases. CDR3 length: 15 residues. Trimming removed 4 bases from V and 4 bases from J, with 13 bases in between. The germline CDR1 and CDR2 sequences are MNHEY and SVGAGI. The chain's CDR3 is CASSLDRESTGELFF. The CDR3 nucleotides are TGTGCCAGCAGTTTAGATCGGGAGTCCACCGGGGAGCTGTTTTTT.

This clonotype was recorded at least ten times. The V gene is TRBV6-1, the J gene TRBJ1-1; 9 bases agree with TRBD1. CDR1 and CDR2 (germline): MNHNS, SASEGT. Unmatched junction bases numbered 10, after V lost 4 bases and J lost 10 bases. This CDR3 contains 14 residues. CDR3: CASSVTGGNAAAFF. CDR3 sequence (DNA): TGTGCCAGCAGTGTTACAGGGGGCAATGCCGCAGCTTTCTTT.

This clonotype has a count of ten or more. The chain employs TRBV3-1 and TRBJ1-1, with D hard to call. The ends were cut back, 4 bases at V and 4 bases at J, with 13 bases in the middle. Germline CDR1 is LGHDT and CDR2 is YNNKEL (reference sequence). The CDR3 covers 14 residues. DNA of the CDR3: TGTGCCAGCAGCCGTGGCACCAGGCGCACTGAAGCTTTCTTT. This encodes CASSRGTRRTEAFF.

This clonotype was counted at least ten times. The chain is built from TRBV11-2 and TRBJ1-2, with 10 positions matching TRBD1. This CDR3 region has 16 residues. J lost 3 bases, V lost 4 bases, and 8 bases had no gene match. CDR1 is SGHAT and CDR2 is FQNNGV in the germline V gene. CDR3 protein: CASSSLDRGRDYGYTF. CDR3 DNA sequence: TGTGCCAGCAGCTCCCTCGACAGGGGGCGCGACTATGGCTACACCTTC.

This clonotype has a count of ten or more. In DNA form, the CDR3 reads TGTGCCAGCAAATACGCAGGGGGCTTGGGCTACACCTTC. Protein product: CASKYAGGLGYTF. The V call is TRBV28, the J call TRBJ1-2; 8 bases line up with TRBD1. CDR1 and CDR2 (germline): MDHEN, SYDVKM. V shed 7 bases and J 8 bases; nucleotides not matched to a gene: 9. This CDR3 has 13 residues.

This clonotype was detected ten times or more. The V and J genes are TRBV6-5 and TRBJ2-2; tentatively, D is TRBD2 (6 bases). The germline V gene encodes CDR1 MNHEY and CDR2 SVGAGI. Between the trimmed V and J ends, which lost 2 bases and 5 bases, there was a span of 18 bases. The CDR3 runs 17 residues. CDR3 sequence (DNA): TGTGCCAGCAGTTACCCCCGGGGGATGAAAAGGACCGGGGAGCTGTTTTTT. The encoded protein is CASSYPRGMKRTGELFF.

This clonotype came up many times. The chain combines TRBV2 with TRBJ1-6; D might be TRBD1 (5 bases). The CDR3 runs 14 residues. V was trimmed by 10 bases and J by 8 bases, leaving 18 bases between them. Germline V gene lookup returns CDR1 SNHLY and CDR2 FYNNEI. For the CDR3, the DNA is TGTGCCACCGTGCCCTCCCTCAGGGATTCACCCCTCCACTTT. This sequence encodes CATVPSLRDSPLHF.

In its sample, this clonotype was seen once. The rearrangement uses TRBV6-1 and TRBJ1-2; unclear D gene. V dropped 3 bases and J dropped 8 bases, with 16 bases sitting between them. The CDR3 runs 14 residues. Germline V gene sequence: CDR1 MNHNS, CDR2 SASEGT. CDR3 amino acids: CASSDPGRVDGYTF. The CDR3 bases are TGTGCCAGCAGTGATCCAGGTCGGGTCGACGGCTACACCTTC.